One sample yielded the 26 T cell receptor beta chains listed below, sequenced in a study of cytomegalovirus exposure and HLA in healthy donors. The study ran its PCR with 60 Vbeta and 13 Jbeta primers. Sequencing was performed with immunoSEQ multiplex PCR; in TCRdb, only in-frame clones are kept and a portion is missing. The sample shows about 65,000 clones, 60% to 80% of them seen only once. Sequencing was performed on PBMCs. The receptors originated from a man younger than 40 in good health and CMV-seronegative.

This clone was seen only a few times. The V and J genes are TRBV7-2 and TRBJ1-5; 8 positions match TRBD1. Trimming took 2 bases from V and 1 from J; bases not matched to a gene: 1. This CDR3 spans 15 amino acids. Germline V lookup: CDR1 SGHTA, CDR2 FQGNSA. CDR3 nucleotide sequence: TGTGCCAGCAGCTTACGACAGGGGAGCAATCAGCCCCAGCATTTT. Its translation is CASSLRQGSNQPQHF.

This chain joins TRBV5-6 and TRBJ2-7; no firm D call. The CDR3 is made up of 11 amino acids. CDR1 and CDR2 from the germline V gene are SGHDT and YYEEEE. Deletions cut 3 bases from V and 7 bases from J, with 8 bases between. Written as DNA, the CDR3 is TGTGCCAGCAGCTCAACTCGGGAGCAGTACTTC. It translates to CASSSTREQYF.

V usage is TRBV28 and J usage is TRBJ2-3; 7 positions agree with TRBD1. The V gene end was trimmed by 6 bases and the J gene end by 6 bases; junction bases not matched to a gene: 9. CDR3 length: 14 residues. In germline, CDR1 is MDHEN, CDR2 SYDVKM. The CDR3 loop reads CASSPDRVADTQYF. For the CDR3, the DNA is TGTGCCAGCAGCCCCGACAGGGTAGCGGATACGCAGTATTTT. Complete variable domain (other parts from reference TRBV28 and TRBJ2-3): DVKVTQSSRYLVKRTGEKVFLECVQDMDHENMFWYRQDPGLGLRLIYFSYDVKMKEKGDIPEGYSVSREKKERFSLILESASTNQTSMYLCASSPDRVADTQYFGPGTRLTVL.

This sequence joins TRBV4-1 and TRBJ2-1, with TRBD1 matching over 9 bases. CDR1 is MGHRA, CDR2 YSYEKL, per germline. The CDR3 covers 14 residues. Unmatched junction bases numbered 3, after V lost 1 base and J lost 8 bases. DNA for the CDR3: TGCGCCAGCAGCCAAGCGGACAGGGGCTATGAGCAGTTCTTC. Translated: CASSQADRGYEQFF.

The gene calls are TRBV5-6 and TRBJ1-1; 10 bases are shared with TRBD1. The CDR3 has 16 residues. Trimming removed 4 bases from V and 0 bases from J; junction bases left unmatched: 6. The V gene's germline CDR1 is SGHDT and CDR2 YYEEEE. The CDR3, as DNA: TGTGCCAGCAGCACACCGGGACAGGGGATGAACACTGAAGCTTTCTTT. Protein product: CASSTPGQGMNTEAFF.

The count of this clone is one. The rearrangement uses TRBV7-9 and TRBJ2-5; 10 bases fit TRBD2. The CDR3 length is 15 residues. Germline V gives CDR1 SEHNR, CDR2 FQNEAQ (reference sequence). V gave up 2 bases and J gave up 3 bases; unmatched junction bases: 3. CDR3 bases: TGTGCCAGCAGCTTAATAGCGGGGGGCAAAGAGACCCAGTACTTC. Amino acid sequence: CASSLIAGGKETQYF.

This clone was detected once. This rearrangement joins TRBV6-1 to TRBJ1-1; no reliable D call. Looked up from germline, CDR1 is MNHNS and CDR2 is SASEGT. V was pared by 6 bases and J by 6 bases, with 14 bases between. The CDR3 has 13 residues. CDR3 nucleotide sequence: TGTGCCAGCAGGAGGCCGCCCGGGGCTGAAGCTTTCTTT. It encodes CASRRPPGAEAFF.

The chain employs TRBV4-1 and TRBJ1-1; 8 bases line up with TRBD1. With V trimmed by 1 base and J by 2 bases, 9 bases remained unmatched. Germline V CDR1 and CDR2: MGHRA, YSYEKL. The CDR3 loop spans 17 amino acids. The CDR3 region is CASSQVRPDRGNTEAFF. The CDR3 DNA reads as TGCGCCAGCAGCCAAGTCCGCCCCGACAGGGGAAACACTGAAGCTTTCTTT.

This clone was recorded a few times. V gene TRBV6-5 combines with J gene TRBJ2-3, with a weak D call TRBD2 (5 bases). With 8 bases removed from V and 2 bases from J, the gap between germline ends came to 14 bases. There are 14 residues in the CDR3. Germline CDR1 and CDR2: MNHEY and SVGAGI. In nucleotides, the CDR3 is TGTGCCAGCTGCATAGGGAGTACCACAGATACGCAGTATTTT. It yields the protein CASCIGSTTDTQYF.

The sample holds one count of this clone. The chain links TRBV30 to TRBJ2-3, with D maybe TRBD2 (7 bases). V was clipped by 3 bases and J by 0 bases, with 16 bases between them. The CDR3 loop spans 16 amino acids. Germline assignment: CDR1 GTSNPN and CDR2 SVGIG (reference sequence). CDR3 sequence (DNA): TGTGCCTGGAGGCCCCCGGGGGGCTTCAGCACAGATACGCAGTATTTT. Protein sequence: CAWRPPGGFSTDTQYF.

This chain joins TRBV2 and TRBJ2-7; no clear D. V lost 4 bases and J 7 bases, leaving 14 bases between the germline ends. Germline CDR1 is SNHLY and CDR2 is FYNNEI. The CDR3 loop spans 13 amino acids. This CDR3 is CASSVEKRGEQYF. Written as DNA, the CDR3 is TGTGCCAGCAGTGTTGAAAAAAGAGGTGAGCAGTACTTC.

This clone has only a few counts. The V call is TRBV13, the J call TRBJ1-2; the D gene is possibly TRBD1 (5 bases). The CDR3 contains 15 residues. Looked up from germline, CDR1 is PRHDT and CDR2 is FYEKMQ (reference sequence). Trimming removed 8 bases at V and 2 bases at J, with 18 bases between. The CDR3 loop reads CASGALFMGNYGYTF. The CDR3 bases are TGTGCCAGCGGGGCCCTCTTCATGGGAAACTATGGCTACACCTTC.

V and J are TRBV15 and TRBJ2-1; TRBD1 matches at 8 bases. In germline, CDR1 is LNHNV, CDR2 YYDKDF (reference sequence). The CDR3 has 13 residues. V shed 5 bases and J 10 bases; nucleotides not matched to a gene: 7. The CDR3 spells CATSFDRGLEQFF. The CDR3 DNA is TGTGCCACCAGCTTTGACAGGGGTTTAGAGCAGTTCTTC.

J is TRBJ2-2 and V is TRBV5-1; no reliable D call. This CDR3 region has 15 residues. Germline V gene data show CDR1 as SGHRS and CDR2 as YFSETQ. V gave up 4 bases and J gave up 6 bases, with 16 bases separating them. The DNA of the CDR3 is TGCGCCAGCAGCCCTATTAATCAAAACGCCGGGGAGCTGTTTTTT. It encodes CASSPINQNAGELFF.

The J gene is TRBJ2-1, the V gene TRBV6-5; 14 nucleotides align to TRBD2. Germline trimming cut 4 bases from V and 9 bases from J; bases unmatched to any gene: 8. The CDR3 runs to 16 residues. Per germline, CDR1 MNHEY and CDR2 SVGAGI. CDR3 DNA: TGTGCCAGCAGTTTTGCGACTAGCGGGGGGGCCAGTGAGCAGTTCTTC. It yields the protein CASSFATSGGASEQFF.

The CDR3 nucleotides read TGTGCCAGCTCACCACCGATGGACAGGGGTAATTCACCCCTCCACTTT. It translates to CASSPPMDRGNSPLHF. The chain recombines TRBV18 with TRBJ1-6; 9 bases agree with TRBD1. J gave up 6 bases and V 0 bases, and 3 bases lay outside the gene matches. The germline CDR1 and CDR2 sequences are KGHSH and LQKENI. The CDR3 totals 16 residues.

This clone occurred once. V is TRBV2 and J is TRBJ2-7; 7 bases agree with TRBD1. The ends lost 4 bases at V and 4 bases at J; junction bases unmatched: 7. The CDR3 is 14 residues long. Germline V gene lookup returns CDR1 SNHLY and CDR2 FYNNEI. DNA of the CDR3: TGTGCCAGCAGTGGACAGGGATTGGAATACGAGCAGTACTTC. It encodes CASSGQGLEYEQYF.

The J gene is TRBJ1-2, the V gene TRBV7-6; TRBD1 matches 8 bases. CDR1 SGHVS and CDR2 FNYEAQ come from the germline V gene. The CDR3 runs 15 residues. Germline trimming cut 5 bases from V and 8 bases from J; bases unmatched to any gene: 13. Here the CDR3 reads CASSILDRGEGGYTF. The CDR3 DNA reads as TGTGCCAGCAGCATCCTTGACAGGGGTGAAGGAGGCTACACCTTC.

The chain carries TRBV6-5 and TRBJ1-1, with a possible D match to TRBD1 (5 bases). Trimming left V 4 bases short and J 5 bases short, with 14 bases between. This CDR3 has 14 residues. Germline CDR1 MNHEY, CDR2 SVGAGI. The CDR3 coding sequence is TGTGCCAGCAGTTCCTCCAGGGTCGGAACTGAAGCTTTCTTT. This sequence encodes CASSSSRVGTEAFF.

The rearrangement uses TRBV7-3 and TRBJ2-3; D not resolved. The length of the CDR3 is 13 residues. Germline V CDR1 and CDR2: SGHTA, FQGTGA. The V gene lost 5 bases and the J gene lost 3 bases, with 9 bases spanning the gap. The CDR3 reads CASSPPGTDTQYF. CDR3 nucleotides: TGTGCCAGCAGCCCTCCAGGTACAGATACGCAGTATTTT.

This clone was seen only a few times. This chain uses TRBV11-3 with TRBJ2-7, with 8 bases that match TRBD1. Germline V CDR1 and CDR2: SGHNT, YENEEA. The CDR3 has 13 residues. V lost 5 bases to trimming and J lost 3 bases; unmatched junction nucleotides: 3. This CDR3 is CASSQGQVYEQYF. CDR3 DNA sequence: TGTGCCAGCAGCCAGGGACAGGTCTACGAGCAGTACTTC. The full variable domain, its missing parts supplied by reference TRBV11-3 and TRBJ2-7, is EAGVVQSPRYKIIEKKQPVAFWCNPISGHNTLYWYLQNLGQGPELLIRYENEEAVDDSQLPKDRFSAERLKGVDSTLKIQPAELGDSAVYLCASSQGQVYEQYFGPGTRLTVT.

The chain combines TRBV5-6 with TRBJ2-7, with D maybe TRBD2 (6 bases). The CDR3 extends over 14 amino acids. CDR1 SGHDT and CDR2 YYEEEE come from the germline V gene. Trimming removed 0 bases from V and 4 bases from J, with 11 bases in between. CDR3 amino acids: CASSLAGGNYEQYF. The CDR3 nucleotides are TGTGCCAGCAGCTTGGCTGGCGGGAATTACGAGCAGTACTTC.

This chain connects TRBV10-3 to TRBJ2-5; a possible D gene is TRBD1 (6 bases). The CDR3 is 14 amino acids. V was clipped by 2 bases and J by 3 bases, with 10 bases between them. Germline V lookup: CDR1 ENHRY, CDR2 SYGVKD. For the CDR3, the DNA is TGTGCCATCAGTGAGACCCGGGACAAAGAGACCCAGTACTTC. This translates into CAISETRDKETQYF.

V is TRBV29-1 and J is TRBJ2-7, with D possibly being TRBD1 (6 bases). The CDR3 contains 12 residues. Trimming shortened V by 8 bases and J by 6 bases, and 17 bases separated the two germline ends. CDR1 is SQVTM, CDR2 ANQGSEA, per germline. The CDR3 here is CSFLGQRGEQYF. CDR3 bases: TGCAGCTTCCTTGGACAGAGGGGCGAGCAGTACTTC.

This chain links TRBV7-8 with TRBJ2-3; TRBD2 is a possible D gene (5 bases). Germline CDR1 reads SGHVS; CDR2 reads FQNEAQ. Trimming pared 3 bases from V and 2 bases from J, leaving 9 bases between. The CDR3 contains 14 residues. CDR3 amino acids: CASSFGLNTDTQYF. CDR3 sequence (DNA): TGTGCCAGCAGCTTCGGACTCAACACAGATACGCAGTATTTT.

The V call is TRBV6-5, the J call TRBJ2-1; TRBD1 might be the D (6 bases). The CDR3 loop spans 12 amino acids. The germline gives CDR1 MNHEY, CDR2 SVGAGI. The ends were cut back, 11 bases at V and 6 bases at J, with 14 bases in the middle. In DNA form, the CDR3 reads TGTGCCGCGTGGACAGCCTTCAATGAGCAGTTCTTC. This codes for CAAWTAFNEQFF.